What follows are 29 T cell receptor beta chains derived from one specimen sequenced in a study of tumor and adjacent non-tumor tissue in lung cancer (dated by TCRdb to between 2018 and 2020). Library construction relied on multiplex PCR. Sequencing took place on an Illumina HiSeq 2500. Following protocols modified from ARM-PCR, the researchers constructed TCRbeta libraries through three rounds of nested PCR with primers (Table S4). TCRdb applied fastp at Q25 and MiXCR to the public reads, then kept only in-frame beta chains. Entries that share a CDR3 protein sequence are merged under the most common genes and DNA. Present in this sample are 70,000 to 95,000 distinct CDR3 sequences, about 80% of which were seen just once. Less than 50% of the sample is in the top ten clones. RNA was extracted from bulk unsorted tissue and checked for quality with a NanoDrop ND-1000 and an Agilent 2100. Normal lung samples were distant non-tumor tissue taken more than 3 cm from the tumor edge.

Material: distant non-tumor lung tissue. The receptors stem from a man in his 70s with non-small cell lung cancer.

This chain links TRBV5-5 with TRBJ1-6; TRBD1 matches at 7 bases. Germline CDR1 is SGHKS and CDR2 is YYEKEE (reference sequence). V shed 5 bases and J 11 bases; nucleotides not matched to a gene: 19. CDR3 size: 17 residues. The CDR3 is CASSPTGTPHLGPPLHF. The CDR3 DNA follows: TGTGCCAGCAGTCCGACAGGGACCCCCCATCTTGGTCCACCCCTCCACTTT.

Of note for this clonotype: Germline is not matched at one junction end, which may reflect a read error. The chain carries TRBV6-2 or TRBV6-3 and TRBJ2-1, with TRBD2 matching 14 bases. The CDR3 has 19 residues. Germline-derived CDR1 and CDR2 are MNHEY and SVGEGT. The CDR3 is CASSYSTTSGRAVYNEQFF. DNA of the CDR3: TGTGCCAGTAGTTACTCTACGACTAGCGGGAGGGCCGTATACAATGAGCAGTTCTTC.

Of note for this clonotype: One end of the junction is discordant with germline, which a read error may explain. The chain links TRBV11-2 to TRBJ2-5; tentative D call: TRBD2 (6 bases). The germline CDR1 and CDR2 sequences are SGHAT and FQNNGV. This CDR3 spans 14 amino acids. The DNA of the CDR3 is TGTGTCAGCAGCTTAGATAGGGGCGGGGAGGACCAGTACTTC. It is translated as CVSSLDRGGEDQYF.

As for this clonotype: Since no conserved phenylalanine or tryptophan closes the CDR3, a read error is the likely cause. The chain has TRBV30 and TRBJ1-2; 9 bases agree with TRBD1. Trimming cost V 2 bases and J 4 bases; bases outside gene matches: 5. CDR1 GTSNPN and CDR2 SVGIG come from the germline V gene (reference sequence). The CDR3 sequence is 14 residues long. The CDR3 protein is CAWSTGTGFYGYTL. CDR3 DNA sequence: TGTGCCTGGAGTACGGGGACAGGGTTCTATGGCTACACCTTG.

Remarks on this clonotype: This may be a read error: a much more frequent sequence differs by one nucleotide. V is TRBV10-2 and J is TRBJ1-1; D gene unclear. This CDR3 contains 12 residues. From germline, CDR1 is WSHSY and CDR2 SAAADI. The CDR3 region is CASSVEHTETFF. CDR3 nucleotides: TGCGCCAGCAGTGTGGAGCACACTGAAACTTTCTTT.

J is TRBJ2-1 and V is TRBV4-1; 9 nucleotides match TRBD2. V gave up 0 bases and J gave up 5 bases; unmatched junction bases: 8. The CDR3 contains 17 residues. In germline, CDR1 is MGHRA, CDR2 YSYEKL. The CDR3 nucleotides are TGCGCCAGCAGCCAAGATAGACTAGCGGCTAACCACAATGAGCAGTTCTTC. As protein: CASSQDRLAANHNEQFF.

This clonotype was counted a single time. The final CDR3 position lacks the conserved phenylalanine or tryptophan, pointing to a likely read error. The CDR3: CSVPERFQETQYY. The CDR3 coding sequence is TGTAGCGTGCCCGAGAGGTTCCAAGAGACCCAGTACTAC. J is TRBJ2-5 and V is TRBV29-1; TRBD2 might be the D (5 bases). Germline CDR1 reads SQVTM; CDR2 reads ANQGSEA. CDR3 length equals 13 residues.

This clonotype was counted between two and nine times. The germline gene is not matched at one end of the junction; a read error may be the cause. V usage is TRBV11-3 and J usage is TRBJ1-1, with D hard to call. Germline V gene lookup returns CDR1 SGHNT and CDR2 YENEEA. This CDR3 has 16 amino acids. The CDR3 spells CASSFRNRTLNAEAFF. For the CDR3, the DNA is TGTGCCAGCAGCTTCCGTAACAGAACCCTGAACGCTGAAGCTTTCTTT.

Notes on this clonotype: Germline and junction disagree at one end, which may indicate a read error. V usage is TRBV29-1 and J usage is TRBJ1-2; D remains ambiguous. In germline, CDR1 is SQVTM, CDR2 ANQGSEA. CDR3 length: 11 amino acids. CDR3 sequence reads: CSVVIAYGYSF. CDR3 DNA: TGCAGCGTTGTTATAGCCTATGGCTACAGCTTC.

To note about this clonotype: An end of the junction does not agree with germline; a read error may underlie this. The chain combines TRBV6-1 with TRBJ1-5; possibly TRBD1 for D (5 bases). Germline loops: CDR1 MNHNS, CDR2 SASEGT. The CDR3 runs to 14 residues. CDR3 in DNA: TGTGCCATCAGTCTGCAGGGTAACAATCAGCCCCAGCATTTT. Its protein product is CAISLQGNNQPQHF.

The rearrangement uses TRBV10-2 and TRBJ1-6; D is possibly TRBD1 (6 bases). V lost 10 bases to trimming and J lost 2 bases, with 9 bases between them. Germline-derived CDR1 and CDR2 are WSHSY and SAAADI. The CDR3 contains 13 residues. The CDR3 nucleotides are TGCGCCACCGCAGGGGCCTATAATTCACCCCTCCACTTT. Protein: CATAGAYNSPLHF.

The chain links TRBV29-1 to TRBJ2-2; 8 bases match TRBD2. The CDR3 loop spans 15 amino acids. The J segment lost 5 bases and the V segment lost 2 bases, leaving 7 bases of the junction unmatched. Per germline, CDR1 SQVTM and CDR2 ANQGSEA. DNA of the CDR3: TGCAGCGTTGAACTTAGCGGGATGCAGACCGGGGAGCTGTTTTTT. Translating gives CSVELSGMQTGELFF.

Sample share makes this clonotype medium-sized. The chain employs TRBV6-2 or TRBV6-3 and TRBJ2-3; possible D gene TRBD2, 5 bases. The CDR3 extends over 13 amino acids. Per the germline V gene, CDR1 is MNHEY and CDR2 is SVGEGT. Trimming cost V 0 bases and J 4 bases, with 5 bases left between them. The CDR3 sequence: CASSYSGADTQYF. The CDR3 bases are TGTGCCAGCAGTTACTCGGGAGCAGATACGCAGTATTTT.

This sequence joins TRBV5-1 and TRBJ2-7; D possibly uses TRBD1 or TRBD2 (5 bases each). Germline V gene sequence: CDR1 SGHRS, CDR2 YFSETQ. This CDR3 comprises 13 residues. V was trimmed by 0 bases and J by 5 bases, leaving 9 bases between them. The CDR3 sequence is CASSLDGGHEQYF. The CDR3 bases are TGCGCCAGCAGCTTGGATGGGGGACACGAGCAGTACTTC.

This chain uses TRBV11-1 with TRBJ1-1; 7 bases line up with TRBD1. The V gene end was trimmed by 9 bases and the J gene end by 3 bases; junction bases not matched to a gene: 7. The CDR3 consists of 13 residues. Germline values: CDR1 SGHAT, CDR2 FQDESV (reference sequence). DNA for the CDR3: TGTGCCAGTAGCACCGACAGGGACACTGAAGCTTTCTTT. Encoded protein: CASSTDRDTEAFF.

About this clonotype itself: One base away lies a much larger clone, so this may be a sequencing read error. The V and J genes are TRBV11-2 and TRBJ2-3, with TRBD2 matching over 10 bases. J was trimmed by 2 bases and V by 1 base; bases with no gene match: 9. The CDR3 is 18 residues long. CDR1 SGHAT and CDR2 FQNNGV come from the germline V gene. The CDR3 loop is CASSLGGLAYRSTDTQYF. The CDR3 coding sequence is TGTGCCAGCAGCTTAGGGGGACTAGCGTATCGCTCCACAGATACGCAGTATTTT.

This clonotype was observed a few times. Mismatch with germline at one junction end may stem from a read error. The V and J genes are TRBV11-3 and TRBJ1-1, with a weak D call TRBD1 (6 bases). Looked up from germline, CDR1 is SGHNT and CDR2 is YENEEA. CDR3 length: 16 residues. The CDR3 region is CASSFLDRTLDTDAFF. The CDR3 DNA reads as TGTGCCAGCAGCTTCCTGGACAGAACCCTGGACACTGATGCTTTCTTT.

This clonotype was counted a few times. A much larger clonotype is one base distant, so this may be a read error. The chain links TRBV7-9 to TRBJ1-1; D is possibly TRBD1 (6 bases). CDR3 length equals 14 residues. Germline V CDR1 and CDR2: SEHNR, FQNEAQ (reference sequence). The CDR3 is CVSSLAGAGTEAFF. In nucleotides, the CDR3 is TGTGTCAGCAGCTTAGCGGGGGCTGGCACTGAAGCTTTCTTT.

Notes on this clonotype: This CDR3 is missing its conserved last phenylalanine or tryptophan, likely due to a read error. CDR3 sequence reads: CVSSLGTGELFI. DNA for the CDR3: TGTGTCAGCAGCTTAGGAACCGGGGAGCTGTTTATT. This chain uses TRBV7-8 with TRBJ2-2; D unclear. The CDR3 extends over 12 amino acids. CDR1 and CDR2 (germline): SGHVS, FQNEAQ.

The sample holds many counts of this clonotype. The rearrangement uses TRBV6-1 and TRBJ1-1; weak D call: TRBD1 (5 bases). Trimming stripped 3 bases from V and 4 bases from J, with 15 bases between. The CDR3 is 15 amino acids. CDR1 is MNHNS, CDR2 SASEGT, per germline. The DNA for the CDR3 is TGTGCCAGCAGTGAGTCCGGTAATCAGGGCACTGAAGCTTTCTTT. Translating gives CASSESGNQGTEAFF.

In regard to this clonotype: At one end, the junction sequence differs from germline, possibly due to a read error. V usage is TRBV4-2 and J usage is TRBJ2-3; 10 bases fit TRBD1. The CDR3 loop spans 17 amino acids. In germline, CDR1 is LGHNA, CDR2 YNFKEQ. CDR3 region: CASSQELPGQGKDTQCF. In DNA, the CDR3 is TGTGCCAGCAGCCAAGAATTACCGGGACAGGGGAAAGATACGCAGTGTTTT.

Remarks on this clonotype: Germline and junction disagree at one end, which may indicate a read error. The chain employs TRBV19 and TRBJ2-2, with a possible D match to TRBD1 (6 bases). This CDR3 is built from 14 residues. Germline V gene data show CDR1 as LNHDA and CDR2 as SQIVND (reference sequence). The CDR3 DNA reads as TGTGCCAATCAGAAAACCACAGGGCTCAGGGAGTTGTTTTTT. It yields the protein CANQKTTGLRELFF. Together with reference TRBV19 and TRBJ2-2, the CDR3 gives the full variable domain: DGGITQSPKYLFRKEGQNVTLSCEQNLNHDAMYWYRQDPGQGLRLIYYSQIVNDFQKGDIAEGYSVSREKKESFPLTVTSAQKNPTAFYLCANQKTTGLRELFFGEGSRLTVL.

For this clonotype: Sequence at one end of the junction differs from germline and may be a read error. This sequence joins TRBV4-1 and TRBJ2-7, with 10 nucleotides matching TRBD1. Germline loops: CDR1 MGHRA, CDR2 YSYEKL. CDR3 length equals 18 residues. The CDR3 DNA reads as TGCGTCAGCAGCCAAGGCCTCCACCGGGACAGGGGAAGGGACGAGCAGTATTTC. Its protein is CVSSQGLHRDRGRDEQYF.

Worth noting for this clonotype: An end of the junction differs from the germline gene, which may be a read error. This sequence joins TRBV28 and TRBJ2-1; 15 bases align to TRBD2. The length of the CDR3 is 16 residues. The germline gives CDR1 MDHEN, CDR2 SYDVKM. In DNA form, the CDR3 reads TGTGCCAGCAGAGGACTAGCGGGAGGGATCTGGAATGATCAGTTCTTC. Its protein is CASRGLAGGIWNDQFF.

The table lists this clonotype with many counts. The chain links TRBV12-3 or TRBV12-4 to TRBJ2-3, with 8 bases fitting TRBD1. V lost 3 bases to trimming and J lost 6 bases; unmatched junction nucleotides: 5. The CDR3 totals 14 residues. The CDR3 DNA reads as TGTGCCAGCAGTTTTTCCAGGGGGCTGGATACGCAGTATTTT. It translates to CASSFSRGLDTQYF.

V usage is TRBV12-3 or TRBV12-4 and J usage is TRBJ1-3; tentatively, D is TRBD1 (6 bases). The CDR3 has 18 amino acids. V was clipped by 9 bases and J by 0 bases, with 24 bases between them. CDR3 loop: CASSRPWTEIGSGNTIYF. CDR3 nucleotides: TGTGCCAGTAGTCGTCCCTGGACAGAGATCGGCTCTGGAAACACCATATATTTT.

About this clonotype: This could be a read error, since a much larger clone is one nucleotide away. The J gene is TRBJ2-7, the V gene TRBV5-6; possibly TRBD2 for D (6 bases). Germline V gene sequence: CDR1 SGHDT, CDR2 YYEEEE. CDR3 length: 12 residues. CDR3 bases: TGTGCCAGCAGCCTAATCGCACGGGAGCCGTACTTC. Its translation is CASSLIAREPYF.

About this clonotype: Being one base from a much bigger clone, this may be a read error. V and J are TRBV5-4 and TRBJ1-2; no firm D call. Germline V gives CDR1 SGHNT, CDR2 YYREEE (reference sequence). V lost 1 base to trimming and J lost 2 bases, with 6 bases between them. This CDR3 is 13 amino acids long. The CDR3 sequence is CASSLYRNYGYTF. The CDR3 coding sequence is TGTGCCAGCAGCTTGTACAGAAACTATGGCTACACCTTC.

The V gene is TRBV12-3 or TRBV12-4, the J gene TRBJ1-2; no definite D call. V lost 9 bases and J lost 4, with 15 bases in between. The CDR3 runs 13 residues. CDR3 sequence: CARRPPGAYGYTF. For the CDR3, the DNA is TGTGCCAGGAGGCCCCCAGGAGCCTATGGCTACACCTTC.